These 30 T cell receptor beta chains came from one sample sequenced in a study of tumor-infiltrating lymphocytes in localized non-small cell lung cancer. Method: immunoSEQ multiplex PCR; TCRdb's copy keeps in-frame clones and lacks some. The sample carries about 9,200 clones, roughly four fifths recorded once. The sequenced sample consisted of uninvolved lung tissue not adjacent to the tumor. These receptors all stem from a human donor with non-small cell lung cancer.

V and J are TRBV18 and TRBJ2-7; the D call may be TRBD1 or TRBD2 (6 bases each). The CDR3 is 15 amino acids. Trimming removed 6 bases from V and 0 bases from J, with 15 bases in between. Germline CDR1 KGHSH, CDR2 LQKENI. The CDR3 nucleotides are TGTGCCAGCTCTCTCCGGGGGCTGTTCTCCTACGAGCAGTACTTC. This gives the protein CASSLRGLFSYEQYF.

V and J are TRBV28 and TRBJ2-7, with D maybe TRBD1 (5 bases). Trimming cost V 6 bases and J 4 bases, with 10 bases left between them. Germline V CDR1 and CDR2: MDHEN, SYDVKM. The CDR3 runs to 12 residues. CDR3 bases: TGTGCCAGCAGGGACATTGCTTACGAGCAGTACTTC. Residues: CASRDIAYEQYF.

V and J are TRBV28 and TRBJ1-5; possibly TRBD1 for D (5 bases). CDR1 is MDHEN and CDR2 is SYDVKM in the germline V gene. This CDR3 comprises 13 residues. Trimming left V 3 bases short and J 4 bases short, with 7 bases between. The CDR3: CASSFWGNQPQHF. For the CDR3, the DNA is TGTGCCAGCAGTTTCTGGGGGAATCAGCCCCAGCATTTT.

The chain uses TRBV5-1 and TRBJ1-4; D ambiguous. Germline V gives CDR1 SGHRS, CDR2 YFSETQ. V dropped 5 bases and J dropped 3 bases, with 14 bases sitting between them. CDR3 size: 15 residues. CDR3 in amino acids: CASRETVAPNEKLFF. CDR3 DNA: TGCGCCAGCAGAGAGACGGTGGCGCCTAATGAAAAACTGTTTTTT.

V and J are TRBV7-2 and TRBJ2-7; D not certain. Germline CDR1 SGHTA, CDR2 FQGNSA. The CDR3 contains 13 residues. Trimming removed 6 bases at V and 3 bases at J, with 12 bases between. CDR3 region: CASSSRPDYEQYF. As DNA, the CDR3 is TGTGCCAGCAGTTCCCGGCCCGACTACGAGCAGTACTTC.

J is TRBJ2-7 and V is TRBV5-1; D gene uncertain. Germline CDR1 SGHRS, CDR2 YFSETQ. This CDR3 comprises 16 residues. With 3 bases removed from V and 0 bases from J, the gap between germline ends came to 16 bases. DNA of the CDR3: TGCGCCAGCAGCTCTATGGGCTTCGGGTCCTCCTACGAGCAGTACTTC. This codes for CASSSMGFGSSYEQYF.

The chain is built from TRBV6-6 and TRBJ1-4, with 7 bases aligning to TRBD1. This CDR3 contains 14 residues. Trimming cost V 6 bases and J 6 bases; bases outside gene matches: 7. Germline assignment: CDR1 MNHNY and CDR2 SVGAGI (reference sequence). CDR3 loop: CASSPPGTDEKLFF. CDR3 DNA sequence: TGTGCCAGCAGCCCCCCTGGGACAGATGAAAAACTGTTTTTT.

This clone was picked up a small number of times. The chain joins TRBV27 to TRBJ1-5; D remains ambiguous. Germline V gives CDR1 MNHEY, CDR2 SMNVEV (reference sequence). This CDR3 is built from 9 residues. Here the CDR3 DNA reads TGTGCAGGTAATCAGCCCCAGCATTTT. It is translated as CAGNQPQHF.

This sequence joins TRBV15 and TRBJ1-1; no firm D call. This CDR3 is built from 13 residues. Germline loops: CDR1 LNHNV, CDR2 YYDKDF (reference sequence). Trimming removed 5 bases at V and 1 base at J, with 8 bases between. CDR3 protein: CATSGNRNTEAFF. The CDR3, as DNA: TGTGCCACCAGCGGGAATAGGAACACTGAAGCTTTCTTT.

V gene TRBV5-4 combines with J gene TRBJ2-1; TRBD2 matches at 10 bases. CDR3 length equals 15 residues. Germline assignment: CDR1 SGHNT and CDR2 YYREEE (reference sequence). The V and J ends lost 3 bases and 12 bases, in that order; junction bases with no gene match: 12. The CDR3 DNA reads TGTGCCAGCAGCTATTCCGGGACTAGCGCCTCAGGGCAGTTCTTC. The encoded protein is CASSYSGTSASGQFF.

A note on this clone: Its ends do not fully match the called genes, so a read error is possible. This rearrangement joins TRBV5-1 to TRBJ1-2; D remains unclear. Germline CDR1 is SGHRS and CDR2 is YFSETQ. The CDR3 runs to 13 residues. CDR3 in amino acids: CASTLDDSYGYTF. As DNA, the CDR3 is TGCGCCAGCACCTTGGATGATTCATATGGCTACACCTTC. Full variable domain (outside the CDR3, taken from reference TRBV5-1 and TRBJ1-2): KAGVTQTPRYLIKTRGQQVTLSCSPISGHRSVSWYQQTPGQGLQFLFEYFSETQRNKGNFPGRFSGRQFSNSRSEMNVSTLELGDSALYLCASTLDDSYGYTFGSGTRLTVV.

The CDR3, as DNA: TGTGCCAGCAGCCGCGGGACAGAGACAGCTAACTATGGCTACACCTTC. As protein: CASSRGTETANYGYTF. The chain employs TRBV7-9 and TRBJ1-2; the match to TRBD1 covers 7 bases. From germline, CDR1 is SEHNR and CDR2 FQNEAQ (reference sequence). CDR3 size: 16 residues. After removal of 5 bases from V and 0 bases from J, the junction contained 9 bases not matched to a gene. The full variable domain, rest sourced from reference TRBV7-9 and TRBJ1-2, is DTGVSQNPRHKITKRGQNVTFRCDPISEHNRLYWYRQTLGQGPEFLTYFQNEAQLEKSRLLSDRFSAERPKGSFSTLEIQRTEQGDSAMYLCASSRGTETANYGYTFGSGTRLTVV.

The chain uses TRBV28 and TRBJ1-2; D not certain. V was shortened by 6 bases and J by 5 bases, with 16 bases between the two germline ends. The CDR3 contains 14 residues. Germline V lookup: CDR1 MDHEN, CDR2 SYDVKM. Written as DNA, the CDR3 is TGTGCCAGCAGGGAAGGCGCAACCCTTTATGGCTACACCTTC. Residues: CASREGATLYGYTF.

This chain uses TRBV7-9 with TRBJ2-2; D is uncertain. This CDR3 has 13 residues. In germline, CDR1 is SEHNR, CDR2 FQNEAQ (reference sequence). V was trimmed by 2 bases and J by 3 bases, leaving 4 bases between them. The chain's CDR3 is CASSLLDTGELFF. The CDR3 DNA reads TGTGCCAGCAGCTTACTGGACACCGGGGAGCTGTTTTTT.

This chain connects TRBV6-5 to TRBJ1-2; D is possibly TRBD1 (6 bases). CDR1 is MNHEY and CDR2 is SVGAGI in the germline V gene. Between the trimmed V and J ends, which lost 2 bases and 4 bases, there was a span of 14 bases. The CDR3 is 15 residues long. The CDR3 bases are TGTGCCAGCAGTTACGCGGTTCGAGGGGGCTATGGCTACACCTTC. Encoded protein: CASSYAVRGGYGYTF.

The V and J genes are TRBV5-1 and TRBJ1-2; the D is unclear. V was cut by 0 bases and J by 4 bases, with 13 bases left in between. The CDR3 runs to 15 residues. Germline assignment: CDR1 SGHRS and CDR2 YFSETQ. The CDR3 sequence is CASSLEGRRVYGYTF. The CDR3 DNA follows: TGCGCCAGCAGCTTGGAAGGGAGAAGAGTCTATGGCTACACCTTC. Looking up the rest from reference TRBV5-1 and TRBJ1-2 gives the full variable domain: KAGVTQTPRYLIKTRGQQVTLSCSPISGHRSVSWYQQTPGQGLQFLFEYFSETQRNKGNFPGRFSGRQFSNSRSEMNVSTLELGDSALYLCASSLEGRRVYGYTFGSGTRLTVV.

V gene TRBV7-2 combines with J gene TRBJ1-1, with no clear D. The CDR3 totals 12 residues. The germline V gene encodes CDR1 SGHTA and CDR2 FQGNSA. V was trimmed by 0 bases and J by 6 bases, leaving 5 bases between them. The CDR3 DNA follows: TGTGCCAGCAGCTTAGCGGGCCCTGAAGCTTTCTTT. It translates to CASSLAGPEAFF.

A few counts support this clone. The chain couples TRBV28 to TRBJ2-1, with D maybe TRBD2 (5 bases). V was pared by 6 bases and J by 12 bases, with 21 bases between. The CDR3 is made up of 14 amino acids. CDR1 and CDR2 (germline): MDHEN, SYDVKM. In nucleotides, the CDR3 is TGTGCCAGCAGCCTTTTGAGGAGGTGGTGGGGGCAGTTCTTC. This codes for CASSLLRRWWGQFF.

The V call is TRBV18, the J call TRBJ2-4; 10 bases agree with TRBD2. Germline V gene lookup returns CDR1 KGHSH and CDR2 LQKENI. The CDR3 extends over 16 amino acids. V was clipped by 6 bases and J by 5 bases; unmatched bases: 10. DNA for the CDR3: TGTGCCAGCTCCCAGACCTTAGCGGGAGGCCAAAACATTCAGTACTTC. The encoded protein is CASSQTLAGGQNIQYF.

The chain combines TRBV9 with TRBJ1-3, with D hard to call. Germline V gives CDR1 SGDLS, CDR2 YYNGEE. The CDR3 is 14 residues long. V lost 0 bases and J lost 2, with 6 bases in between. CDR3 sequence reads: CASSVDRAGNTIYF. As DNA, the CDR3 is TGTGCCAGCAGCGTAGATAGGGCTGGAAACACCATATATTTT.

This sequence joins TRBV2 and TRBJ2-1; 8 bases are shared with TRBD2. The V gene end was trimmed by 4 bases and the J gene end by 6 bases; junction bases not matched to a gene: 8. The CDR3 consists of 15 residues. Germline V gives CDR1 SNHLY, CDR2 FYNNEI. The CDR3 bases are TGTGCCAGCAGTGGTGTCCTAGCGGGCTCCAATGAGCAGTTCTTC. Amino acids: CASSGVLAGSNEQFF.

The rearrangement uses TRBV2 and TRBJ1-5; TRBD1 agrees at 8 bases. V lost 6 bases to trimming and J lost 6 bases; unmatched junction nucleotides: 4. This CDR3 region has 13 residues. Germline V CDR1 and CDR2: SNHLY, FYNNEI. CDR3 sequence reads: CASRGQGSQPQHF. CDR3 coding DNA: TGTGCCAGCAGAGGACAGGGTAGTCAGCCCCAGCATTTT.

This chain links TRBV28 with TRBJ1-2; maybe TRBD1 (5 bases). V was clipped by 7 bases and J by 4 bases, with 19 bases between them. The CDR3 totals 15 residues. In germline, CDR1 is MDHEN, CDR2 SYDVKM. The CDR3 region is CASTIPAGQPYGYTF. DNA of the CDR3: TGTGCCAGCACTATCCCCGCGGGGCAGCCCTATGGCTACACCTTC.

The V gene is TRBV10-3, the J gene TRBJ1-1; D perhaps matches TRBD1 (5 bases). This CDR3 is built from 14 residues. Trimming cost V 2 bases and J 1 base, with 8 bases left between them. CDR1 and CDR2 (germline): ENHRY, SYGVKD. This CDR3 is CAISETGTNTEAFF. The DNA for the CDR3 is TGTGCCATCAGTGAGACCGGGACGAACACTGAAGCTTTCTTT.

This CDR3 reads CASKRGGGLDYEQYF. The CDR3 region has the DNA TGTGCCAGCAAGCGAGGGGGCGGACTAGATTACGAGCAGTACTTC. The V gene is TRBV28, the J gene TRBJ2-7; TRBD1 or TRBD2 may be the D gene (7 bases each). The CDR3 is made up of 15 amino acids. Germline V gene data show CDR1 as MDHEN and CDR2 as SYDVKM. Trimming took 7 bases from V and 4 from J, leaving 20 bases between them. Full variable domain (outside the CDR3, taken from reference TRBV28 and TRBJ2-7): DVKVTQSSRYLVKRTGEKVFLECVQDMDHENMFWYRQDPGLGLRLIYFSYDVKMKEKGDIPEGYSVSREKKERFSLILESASTNQTSMYLCASKRGGGLDYEQYFGPGTRLTVT.

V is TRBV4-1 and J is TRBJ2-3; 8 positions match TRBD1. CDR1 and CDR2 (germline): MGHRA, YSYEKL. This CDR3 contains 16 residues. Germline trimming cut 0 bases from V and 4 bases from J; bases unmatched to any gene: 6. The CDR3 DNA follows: TGCGCCAGCAGCCAAGAAGGCAGGGGGCTCGCAGATACGCAGTATTTT. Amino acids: CASSQEGRGLADTQYF.

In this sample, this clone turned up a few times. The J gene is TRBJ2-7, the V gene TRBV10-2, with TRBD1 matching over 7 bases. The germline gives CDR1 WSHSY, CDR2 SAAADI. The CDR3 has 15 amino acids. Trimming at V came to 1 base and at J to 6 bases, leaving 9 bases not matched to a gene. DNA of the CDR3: TGCGCCAGCAGTGAGTTTTCGACAGGGAAGAGCGAGCAGTACTTC. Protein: CASSEFSTGKSEQYF.

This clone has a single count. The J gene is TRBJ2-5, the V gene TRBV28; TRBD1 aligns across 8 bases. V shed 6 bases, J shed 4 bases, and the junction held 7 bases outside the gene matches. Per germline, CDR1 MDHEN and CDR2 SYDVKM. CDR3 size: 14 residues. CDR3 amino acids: CASSPDRGRETQYF. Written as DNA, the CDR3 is TGTGCCAGCAGCCCTGACAGGGGAAGAGAGACCCAGTACTTC.

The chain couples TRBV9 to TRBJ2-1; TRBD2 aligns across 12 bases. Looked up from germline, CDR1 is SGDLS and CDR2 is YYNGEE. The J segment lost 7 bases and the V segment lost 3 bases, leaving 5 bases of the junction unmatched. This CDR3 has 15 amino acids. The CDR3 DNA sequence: TGTGCCAGCAGCGCTAAGACTAGCGGGAGAAATGAGCAGTTCTTC. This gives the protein CASSAKTSGRNEQFF.

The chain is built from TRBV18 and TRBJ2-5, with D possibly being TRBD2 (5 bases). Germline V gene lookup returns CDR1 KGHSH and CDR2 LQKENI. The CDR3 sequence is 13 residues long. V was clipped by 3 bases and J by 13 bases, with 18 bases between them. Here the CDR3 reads CASSPRAGERGYF. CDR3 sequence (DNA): TGTGCCAGCTCACCCCGGGCGGGCGAACGGGGGTACTTC.